The TCR beta chain described here comes from a study of cytomegalovirus exposure and HLA in healthy donors. Study as a whole: Of around 400 genotyped donors, more than 65% grouped in the Caucasian-associated ancestry cluster.

General observations from the study: Other equally common chains were less clonally expanded than HLA-associated TCR beta chains, a later analysis showed.

Comment on this clone: Antigen unknown.

The primer mix had 60 Vbeta and 13 Jbeta primers. The protocol was immunoSEQ multiplex PCR, while the TCRdb copy is restricted to in-frame clones and leaves out a portion. The table has tens of thousands of clones, 73% seen once. Trimming shortened V by 11 bases and J by 0 bases, and 14 bases separated the two germline ends. The germline CDR1 and CDR2 sequences are MDHEN and SYDVKM. The CDR3 runs 15 residues. The sequence derives from a man aged 50-60 years in good health and CMV-seronegative. J is TRBJ1-6 and V is TRBV28; a possible D gene is TRBD1 (5 bases). The specimen sequenced was PBMCs. CDR3 sequence reads: CAARGGSSYNSPLHF. CDR3 nucleotide sequence: TGTGCCGCGCGGGGGGGGTCCTCCTATAATTCACCCCTCCACTTT.